This passage covers 8 T cell receptor beta chains from one sample sequenced in a study of T cell repertoires in cytomegalovirus infection. Via MiXCR, TCRdb re-called the reads, giving one row per CDR3 protein. Among roughly 340,000 distinct CDR3 sequences listed, 25% to 30% were seen once. Their cognate antigens are unknown. This specimen consisted of cultured PBMCs, obtained from culture after CMV antigen stimulation. These receptors were obtained from a human donor in good health (CMV status not recorded). Some clones in this sample may be carry-over from other donors' samples.

This clonotype was found a few times. The genes are TRBV2 and TRBJ2-5; 7 nucleotides align to TRBD1. Germline trimming cut 4 bases from V and 2 bases from J; bases unmatched to any gene: 4. The CDR3 consists of 14 residues. Germline loops: CDR1 SNHLY, CDR2 FYNNEI. The CDR3 reads CASSVSGQQETQYF. In nucleotides, the CDR3 is TGTGCCAGCAGTGTCTCGGGACAGCAAGAGACCCAGTACTTC.

This rearrangement joins TRBV7-3 to TRBJ1-1, with D tentatively TRBD1 (5 bases). Trimming pared 4 bases from V and 0 bases from J, leaving 15 bases between. Germline values: CDR1 SGHTA, CDR2 FQGTGA. The CDR3 runs to 16 residues. CDR3 sequence reads: CASSSGGYPLNTEAFF. The CDR3 region has the DNA TGTGCCAGCAGCTCCGGGGGGTATCCCCTGAACACTGAAGCTTTCTTT.

This clonotype was counted at least ten times. The gene calls are TRBV20-1 and TRBJ1-6; weak D call: TRBD1 (6 bases). Trimming cost V 0 bases and J 3 bases, with 12 bases left between them. Per germline, CDR1 DFQATT and CDR2 SNEGSKA (reference sequence). The CDR3 runs to 16 residues. The CDR3 here is CSARDVQQGYNSPLHF. CDR3 in DNA: TGCAGTGCTAGAGACGTACAACAGGGCTATAATTCACCCCTCCACTTT.

This clonotype was counted between two and nine times. The chain links TRBV4-1 to TRBJ2-7; 11 bases map to TRBD2. CDR3 length equals 18 residues. The J segment lost 0 bases and the V segment lost 4 bases, leaving 11 bases of the junction unmatched. Germline assignment: CDR1 MGHRA and CDR2 YSYEKL. CDR3 sequence (DNA): TGCGCCAGCAGCCCTACCGGGACTAGCGGAATGAGCTCCTACGAGCAGTACTTC. Translation: CASSPTGTSGMSSYEQYF.

This chain links TRBV10-3 with TRBJ1-1, with no clear D. The CDR3 is made up of 13 amino acids. The V end was cut by 6 bases, the J end by 1 base, with 9 bases between. Germline CDR1 ENHRY, CDR2 SYGVKD. The CDR3 loop is CAISETENTEAFF. CDR3 DNA sequence: TGTGCCATCAGCGAAACAGAGAACACTGAAGCTTTCTTT.

V usage is TRBV7-8 and J usage is TRBJ2-7; 9 nucleotides align to TRBD2. This CDR3 has 16 amino acids. Looked up from germline, CDR1 is SGHVS and CDR2 is FQNEAQ. The J segment lost 0 bases and the V segment lost 3 bases, leaving 6 bases of the junction unmatched. CDR3 in DNA: TGTGCCAGCAGCTTCGGACTAGCGATTAGCTCCTACGAGCAGTACTTC. Amino acids: CASSFGLAISSYEQYF. Drawing the rest from reference TRBV7-8 and TRBJ2-7, the complete variable domain is GAGVSQSPRYKVAKRGQDVALRCDPISGHVSLFWYQQALGQGPEFLTYFQNEAQLDKSGLPSDRFFAERPEGSVSTLKIQRTQQEDSAVYLCASSFGLAISSYEQYFGPGTRLTVT.

The J gene is TRBJ2-7, the V gene TRBV20-1, with D possibly being TRBD1 or TRBD2 (5 bases each). Germline V lookup: CDR1 DFQATT, CDR2 SNEGSKA (reference sequence). The CDR3 runs 14 residues. V lost 0 bases, J lost 3 bases, and 12 bases lay in between. The CDR3 DNA reads TGCAGTGCTAGAGAGGGACCTGCCGTCTACGAGCAGTACTTC. This codes for CSAREGPAVYEQYF.

The chain uses TRBV4-2 and TRBJ2-1; 9 bases are a match to TRBD2. The CDR3 is 16 amino acids. The V gene end was trimmed by 0 bases and the J gene end by 12 bases; junction bases not matched to a gene: 12. Per the germline V gene, CDR1 is LGHNA and CDR2 is YNFKEQ. The CDR3 DNA follows: TGTGCCAGCAGCCAAGAGATGACTAGCGGCGGAACCGCGCAGTTCTTC. This sequence encodes CASSQEMTSGGTAQFF.